This TCR beta chain was retrieved from a study of tumor-infiltrating lymphocytes in oesophageal squamous cell carcinoma (dated by TCRdb to 2016 to 2017). The receptor library was made with PCR. TCRdb lists the instrument as Illumina HiSeq 1500. In-frame beta chains were kept once TCRdb had trimmed the public reads at Q25 with fastp and called clones with MiXCR. Every distinct CDR3 protein forms one entry, paired with its most common genes and DNA. The sample has approximately 10,000 distinct CDR3 sequences on record, about 47% of them singletons. The ten largest clones add up to around 17% of the sample. This clonotype was observed a few times. The target of this receptor is not known. Within one base of it there is no much larger clone, and no base qualities were kept. Reading from cysteine to phenylalanine, the CDR3 counts 13 amino acids. Of the read, only the CDR3 DNA is kept; its 39 bases are in frame from base 1. CDR1 SGHTA and CDR2 FQGNSA are derived from the germline V gene.

The sequence is built from TRBV7-2 and TRBJ2-1; the D gene lacks a confident call. The DNA end lines up better with TRBJ2-5; the J call may be wrong. The sequenced sample was esophageal tumor tissue. The sequence was obtained from a female donor with esophageal squamous cell carcinoma. At the DNA level, the sequence is TGTGCCAGCAGCTTAGTTTGGACGGAGACCCAGTACTTC. It specifies CASSLVWTETQYF.